This T cell receptor (beta chain) derives from a study of blood T cell repertoires in COVID-19. At the level of the study: PBMCs, B-cell-depleted T cells, or T cells were the source of the cDNA or gDNA that made up the material.

Trimming removed 4 bases from V and 8 bases from J, with 23 bases in between. Germline V gene data show CDR1 as SGHTA and CDR2 as FQGNSA. The CDR3 runs to 16 residues. Profiled with immunoSEQ multiplex PCR; TCRdb holds only in-frame clones, not every one. The sample includes around 230,000 clones, 89% of them seen just once. The chain recombines TRBV7-2 with TRBJ1-2; no clear D gene. Sequencing was performed on PBMCs or T cells enriched from blood (not recorded which). The TCR originated in a woman in her 30s with acute COVID-19. CDR3 protein: CASSSPRSRAGPGYTF. The CDR3 region has the DNA TGTGCCAGCAGCTCCCCCCGAAGTCGCGCCGGTCCAGGCTACACCTTC.